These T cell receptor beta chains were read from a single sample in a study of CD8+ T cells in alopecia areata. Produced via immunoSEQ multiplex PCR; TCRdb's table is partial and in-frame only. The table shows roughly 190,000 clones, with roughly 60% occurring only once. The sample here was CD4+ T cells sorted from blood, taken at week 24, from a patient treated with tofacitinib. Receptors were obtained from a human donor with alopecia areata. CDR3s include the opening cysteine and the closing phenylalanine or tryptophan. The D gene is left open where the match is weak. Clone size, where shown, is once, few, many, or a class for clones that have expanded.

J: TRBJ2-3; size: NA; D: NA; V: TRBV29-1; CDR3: CSVSGIVTDTQYF; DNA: TGCAGCGTATCAGGGATAGTCACAGATACGCAGTATTTT
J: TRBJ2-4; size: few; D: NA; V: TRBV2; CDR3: CASSEFGLIGKNIQYF; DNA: TGTGCCAGCAGTGAATTTGGTCTGATAGGCAAAAACATTCAGTACTTC
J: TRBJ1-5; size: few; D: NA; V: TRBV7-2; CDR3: CASSSEHQAPQHF; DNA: TGTGCCAGCAGCTCAGAGCACCAGGCGCCCCAGCATTTT
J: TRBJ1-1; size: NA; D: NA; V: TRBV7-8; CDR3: CASSRGGVAEAFF; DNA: TGTGCCAGCAGCCGTGGGGGGGTCGCTGAAGCTTTCTTT
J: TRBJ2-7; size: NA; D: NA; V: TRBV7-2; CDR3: CASGGSSYEQYF; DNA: TGTGCCAGCGGGGGATCCTCCTACGAGCAGTACTTC
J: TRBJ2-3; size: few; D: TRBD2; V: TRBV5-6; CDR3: CASSRAGAQINTDTQYF; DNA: TGTGCCAGCAGCAGAGCGGGGGCCCAAATCAACACAGATACGCAGTATTTT
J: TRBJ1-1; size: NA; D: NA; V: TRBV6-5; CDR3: CATSSGTMNTEAFF; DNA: TGTGCCACTTCATCGGGCACGATGAACACTGAAGCTTTCTTT
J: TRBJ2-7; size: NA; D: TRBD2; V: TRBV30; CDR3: CAWSPLLTSGGDEQYF; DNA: TGTGCCTGGAGTCCCCTTCTTACTAGCGGGGGAGACGAGCAGTACTTC
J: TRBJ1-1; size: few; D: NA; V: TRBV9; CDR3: CASSADTGTEAFF; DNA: TGTGCCAGCAGCGCCGACACGGGCACTGAAGCTTTCTTT
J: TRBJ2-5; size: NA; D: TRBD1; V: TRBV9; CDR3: CASSVGQGRETQYF; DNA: TGTGCCAGCAGCGTTGGACAGGGGCGAGAGACCCAGTACTTC
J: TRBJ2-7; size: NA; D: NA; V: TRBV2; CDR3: CASSEVDEQYF; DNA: TGTGCCAGCAGTGAAGTAGACGAGCAGTACTTC
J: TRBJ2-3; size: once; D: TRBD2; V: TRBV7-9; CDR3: CASSLGTLAGTSPDTQYF; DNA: TGTGCCAGCAGCTTAGGCACCCTAGCGGGGACTAGCCCAGATACGCAGTATTTT
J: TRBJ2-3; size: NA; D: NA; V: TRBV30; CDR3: CAWSMVGFTDTQYF; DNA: TGTGCCTGGAGTATGGTGGGGTTCACAGATACGCAGTATTTT
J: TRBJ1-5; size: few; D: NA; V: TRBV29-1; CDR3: CSVGQHNQPQHF; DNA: TGCAGCGTAGGACAGCACAATCAGCCCCAGCATTTT
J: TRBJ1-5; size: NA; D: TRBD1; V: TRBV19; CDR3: CASSFQGAGQPQHF; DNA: TGTGCCAGTAGTTTCCAGGGGGCCGGTCAGCCCCAGCATTTT
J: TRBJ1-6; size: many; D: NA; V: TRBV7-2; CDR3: CASSLAFSPLHF; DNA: TGTGCCAGCAGCTTAGCCTTTTCACCCCTCCACTTT
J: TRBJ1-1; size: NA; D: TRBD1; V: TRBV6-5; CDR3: CASSYSTGPEAFF; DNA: TGTGCCAGCAGTTACTCGACAGGGCCTGAAGCTTTCTTT
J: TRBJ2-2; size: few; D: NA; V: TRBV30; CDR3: CAWRLQGTGELFF; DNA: TGTGCCTGGAGGTTACAGGGTACCGGGGAGCTGTTTTTT
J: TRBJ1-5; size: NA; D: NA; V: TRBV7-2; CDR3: CASSPGFLGNQPQHF; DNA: TGTGCCAGCAGCCCAGGGTTCTTGGGAAATCAGCCCCAGCATTTT
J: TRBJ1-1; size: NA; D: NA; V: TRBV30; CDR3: CAWSTEAHTEAFF; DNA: TGTGCCTGGAGTACCGAGGCCCACACTGAAGCTTTCTTT
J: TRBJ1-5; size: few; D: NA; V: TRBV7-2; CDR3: CASSPRDRNQPQHF; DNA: TGTGCCAGCAGCCCGAGAGACAGGAATCAGCCCCAGCATTTT
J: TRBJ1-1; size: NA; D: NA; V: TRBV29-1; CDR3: CSVGRGVGSTEAFF; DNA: TGCAGCGTTGGGAGGGGGGTTGGAAGCACTGAAGCTTTCTTT
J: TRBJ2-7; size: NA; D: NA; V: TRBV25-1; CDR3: CASSQTKGVSGSSYEQYF; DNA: TGTGCCAGCAGCCAAACGAAAGGGGTGTCGGGCTCCTCCTACGAGCAGTACTTC
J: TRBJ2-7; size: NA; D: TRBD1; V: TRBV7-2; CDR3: CASSLDRGYEQYF; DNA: TGTGCCAGCAGCTTGGACAGGGGCTACGAGCAGTACTTC
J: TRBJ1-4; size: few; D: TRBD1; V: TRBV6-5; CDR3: CASSYGTGRAEKLFF; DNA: TGTGCCAGCAGTTACGGGACAGGGAGGGCTGAAAAACTGTTTTTT
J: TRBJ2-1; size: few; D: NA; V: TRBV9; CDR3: CASSVEWGNEQFF; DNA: TGTGCCAGCAGCGTAGAATGGGGGAATGAGCAGTTCTTC
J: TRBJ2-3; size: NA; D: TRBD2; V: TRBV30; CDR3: CAWSYTSGGQYF; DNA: TGTGCCTGGAGCTACACTAGCGGGGGGCAGTATTTT
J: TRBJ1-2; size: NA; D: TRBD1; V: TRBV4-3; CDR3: CASSPTQGADYGYTF; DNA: TGCGCCAGCAGCCCGACCCAGGGGGCGGACTATGGCTACACCTTC
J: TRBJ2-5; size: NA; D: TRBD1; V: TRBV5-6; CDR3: CASSSRKQGQETQYF; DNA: TGTGCCAGCAGCTCGAGAAAACAGGGGCAAGAGACCCAGTACTTC
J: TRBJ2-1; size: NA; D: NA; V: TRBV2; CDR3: CASSVLNEQFF; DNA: TGTGCCAGCAGTGTTCTGAATGAGCAGTTCTTC
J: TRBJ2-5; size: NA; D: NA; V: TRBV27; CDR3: CASGHTGNQETQYF; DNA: TGTGCCAGCGGACACACGGGGAACCAAGAGACCCAGTACTTC
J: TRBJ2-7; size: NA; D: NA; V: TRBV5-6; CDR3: CASSFAGVGSYEQYF; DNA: TGTGCCAGCAGCTTTGCAGGGGTAGGGAGCTACGAGCAGTACTTC
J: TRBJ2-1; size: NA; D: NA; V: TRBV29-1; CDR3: CSVGLDRSGEQFF; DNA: TGCAGCGTGGGACTCGACCGAAGCGGTGAGCAGTTCTTC
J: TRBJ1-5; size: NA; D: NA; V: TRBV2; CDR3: CASTTNSNQPQHF; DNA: TGTGCCAGCACCACGAATAGCAATCAGCCCCAGCATTTT
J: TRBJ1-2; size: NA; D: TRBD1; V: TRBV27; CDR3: CASSLLGQGANGYTF; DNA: TGTGCCAGCAGTTTACTGGGACAGGGGGCTAATGGCTACACCTTC
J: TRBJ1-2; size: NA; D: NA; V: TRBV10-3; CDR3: CAISDGPGSYTF; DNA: TGTGCCATCAGTGATGGTCCGGGCAGCTACACCTTC
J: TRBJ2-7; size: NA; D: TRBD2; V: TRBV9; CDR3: CASSLEGGLAAEQYF; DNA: TGTGCCAGCAGCCTCGAGGGGGGACTAGCGGCCGAGCAGTACTTC
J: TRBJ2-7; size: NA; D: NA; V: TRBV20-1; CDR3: CSASRSYEQYF; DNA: TGCAGTGCTAGTAGAAGCTACGAGCAGTACTTC
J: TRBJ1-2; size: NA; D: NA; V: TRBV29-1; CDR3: CSGDKGEGGYTF; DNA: TGCAGCGGAGACAAGGGGGAGGGTGGCTACACCTTC
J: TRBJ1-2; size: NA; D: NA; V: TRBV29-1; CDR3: CSVVTGSYGYTF; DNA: TGCAGCGTTGTCACAGGCTCCTATGGCTACACCTTC
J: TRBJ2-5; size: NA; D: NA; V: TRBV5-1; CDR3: CASSSQGSQETQYF; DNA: TGCGCCAGCAGCTCACAGGGCAGCCAAGAGACCCAGTACTTC
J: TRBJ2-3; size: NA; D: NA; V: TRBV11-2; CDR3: CASSLSTGADTQYF; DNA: TGTGCCAGCAGCTTAAGTACCGGCGCAGATACGCAGTATTTT
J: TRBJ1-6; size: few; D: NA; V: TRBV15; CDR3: CATSRDKGGNSPLHF; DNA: TGTGCCACCAGCAGAGATAAAGGAGGGAATTCACCCCTCCACTTT
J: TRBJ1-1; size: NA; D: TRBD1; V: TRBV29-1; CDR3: CSVRIQGGMNTEAFF; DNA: TGCAGCGTCAGAATTCAGGGGGGCATGAACACTGAAGCTTTCTTT
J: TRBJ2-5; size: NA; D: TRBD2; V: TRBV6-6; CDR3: CASTYAGGTETQYF; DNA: TGTGCCAGCACCTACGCGGGAGGGACAGAGACCCAGTACTTC
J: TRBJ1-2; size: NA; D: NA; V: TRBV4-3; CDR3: CASSQEIEGVNYGYTF; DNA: TGCGCCAGCAGCCAAGAAATCGAAGGGGTTAACTATGGCTACACCTTC
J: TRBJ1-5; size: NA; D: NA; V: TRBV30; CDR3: CAWRIPGANQPQHF; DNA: TGTGCCTGGAGGATTCCTGGAGCAAATCAGCCCCAGCATTTT
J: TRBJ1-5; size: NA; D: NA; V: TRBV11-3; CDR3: CASSLEWGHQPQHF; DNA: TGTGCCAGCAGCTTAGAGTGGGGTCACCAGCCCCAGCATTTT
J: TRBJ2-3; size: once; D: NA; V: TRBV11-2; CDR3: CASSSSLAISGTDTQYF; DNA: TGTGCCAGCAGCTCAAGTCTAGCGATATCTGGCACAGATACGCAGTATTTT
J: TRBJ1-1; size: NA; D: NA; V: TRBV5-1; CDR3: CASSSGPDTEAFF; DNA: TGCGCCAGCAGCTCCGGTCCGGACACTGAAGCTTTCTTT
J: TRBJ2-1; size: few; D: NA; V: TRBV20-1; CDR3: CSARDPPEQFF; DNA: TGCAGTGCTAGAGATCCACCCGAGCAGTTCTTC
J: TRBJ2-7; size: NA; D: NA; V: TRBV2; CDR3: CASRAGGVSRGIYEQYF; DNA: TGTGCCAGCAGGGCAGGGGGGGTTAGTAGGGGAATCTACGAGCAGTACTTC
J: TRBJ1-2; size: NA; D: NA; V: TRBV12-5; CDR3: CASGNRGPNYGYTF; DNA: TGTGCTAGTGGTAATAGGGGACCCAACTATGGCTACACCTTC
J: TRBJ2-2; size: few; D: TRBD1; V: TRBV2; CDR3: CASSLGTANTGELFF; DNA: TGTGCCAGCAGTTTAGGGACAGCGAACACCGGGGAGCTGTTTTTT
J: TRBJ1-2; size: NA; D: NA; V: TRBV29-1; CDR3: CSVEGQGGGYTF; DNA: TGCAGCGTTGAAGGTCAGGGCGGGGGCTACACCTTC
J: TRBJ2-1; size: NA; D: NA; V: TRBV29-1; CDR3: CSGGGAPGNEQFF; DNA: TGCAGCGGGGGCGGTGCCCCCGGCAATGAGCAGTTCTTC